The next 10 T cell receptor beta chains were all read from a single sample in a study of Ad26.COV2.S vaccination and SARS-CoV-2 variants. The protocol was immunoSEQ multiplex PCR, while the TCRdb copy is restricted to in-frame clones and leaves out a portion. The sample records some 340,000 clones, approximately 86% being singletons. Documented treatment: about 20 received Ad26.COV2.S at low or high dose, single or two shots; roughly five received placebo; per-sample allocation not given. Sampling happened 63 days after the first vaccine or placebo injection. The input for sequencing was peripheral blood, taken in a trial of Ad26.COV2.S vaccine versus placebo. Receptors originate from a person between 18 and 65 years old who received the Ad26.COV2.S COVID-19 vaccine or a placebo.

The chain is built from TRBV29-1 and TRBJ2-1, with a weak D call TRBD1 (5 bases). The CDR3 consists of 12 residues. Deletions cut 4 bases from V and 3 bases from J, with 7 bases between. Germline V gene data show CDR1 as SQVTM and CDR2 as ANQGSEA. CDR3 bases: TGCAGCGTTGCAGGGTTCTACAATGAGCAGTTCTTC. Translated, it gives CSVAGFYNEQFF.

The CDR3 nucleotides read TGTGCCAGCAGTTACTCCAAGGGGGCGGAACGTGAAGCTTTCTTT. Translation gives CASSYSKGAEREAFF. The chain employs TRBV6-5 and TRBJ1-1; TRBD1 aligns across 7 bases. CDR3 length: 15 residues. With V trimmed by 0 bases and J by 7 bases, 8 bases remained unmatched. CDR1 and CDR2 from the germline V gene are MNHEY and SVGAGI.

J is TRBJ1-3 and V is TRBV7-6; D may be TRBD1 (5 bases). Per germline, CDR1 SGHVS and CDR2 FNYEAQ. This CDR3 contains 18 residues. V gave up 5 bases and J gave up 1 base, with 21 bases separating them. The CDR3 loop is CASSPLGGAPRSGNTIYF. As DNA, the CDR3 is TGTGCCAGCAGCCCACTCGGAGGGGCTCCGAGGTCTGGAAACACCATATATTTT.

The chain combines TRBV6-5 with TRBJ2-7; D perhaps matches TRBD2 (7 bases). V lost 3 bases and J 0 bases, leaving 12 bases between the germline ends. This CDR3 comprises 15 residues. The germline CDR1 and CDR2 sequences are MNHEY and SVGAGI. CDR3 nucleotide sequence: TGTGCCAGCAGTTATCAGGCGGGGGCCTCCTACGAGCAGTACTTC. This encodes CASSYQAGASYEQYF.

The rearrangement uses TRBV27 and TRBJ2-1; 9 positions agree with TRBD2. With 5 bases clipped from V and 5 bases from J, the junction kept 4 bases outside the gene matches. Looked up from germline, CDR1 is MNHEY and CDR2 is SMNVEV (reference sequence). The CDR3 length is 14 residues. For the CDR3, the DNA is TGTGCCAGCAGTCAGCGGGGGGCCGACAATGAGCAGTTCTTC. Translating it yields CASSQRGADNEQFF.

This clone turned up a few times. This chain links TRBV7-2 with TRBJ1-5; perhaps TRBD1 as D (5 bases). The CDR3 is 14 amino acids. The germline V and J ends were trimmed by 6 bases and 3 bases, with 12 bases remaining between them. The germline V gene has CDR1 SGHTA and CDR2 FQGNSA. This CDR3 reads CASRPDSSNQPQHF. The CDR3 region has the DNA TGTGCCAGCAGACCCGACAGCTCCAATCAGCCCCAGCATTTT.

The rearrangement uses TRBV23-1 and TRBJ2-2; tentatively, D is TRBD1 (5 bases). TRBV23-1 is reported as an ORF; its role is uncertain. The CDR3 totals 13 residues. Trimming took off 11 bases at V and 2 bases at J, with 12 bases between the two ends. The CDR3 is CAGAVSNTGELFF. The CDR3 nucleotides read TGCGCCGGGGCAGTATCAAACACCGGGGAGCTGTTTTTT.

This clone has just one count. This chain uses TRBV10-2 with TRBJ2-5; D gene unclear. V lost 10 bases to trimming and J lost 2 bases, with 11 bases between them. Germline V CDR1 and CDR2: WSHSY, SAAADI. The CDR3 consists of 12 residues. The CDR3 DNA reads as TGCGCCACCTCCCCAGTTCAAGAGACCCAGTACTTC. It specifies CATSPVQETQYF.

This clone was recorded only once. The V call is TRBV24-1, the J call TRBJ1-2; D ambiguous. This CDR3 comprises 15 residues. In germline, CDR1 is KGHDR, CDR2 SFDVKD. Trimming stripped 3 bases from V and 4 bases from J, with 14 bases between. This CDR3 is CATSDGSGSPYGYTF. DNA of the CDR3: TGTGCCACCAGTGATGGAAGCGGAAGTCCCTATGGCTACACCTTC.

This clone was found once. The V call is TRBV29-1, the J call TRBJ2-1; D is perhaps TRBD1 (5 bases). Germline CDR1 and CDR2: SQVTM and ANQGSEA. This CDR3 spans 14 amino acids. V lost 2 bases and J lost 6, with 14 bases in between. CDR3 amino acids: CSVESPDRSNEQFF. The CDR3 DNA is TGCAGCGTTGAAAGCCCCGACAGATCCAATGAGCAGTTCTTC.